Listed below are T cell receptor beta chains from one sample, sequenced in a study of cytomegalovirus exposure and HLA in healthy donors. Sequenced by immunoSEQ multiplex PCR; TCRdb stores in-frame clones only, minus some. The sample lists fewer than 150,000 clones, about 80% seen once, with 2.2% in the top ten. The specimen was PBMCs. The receptors come from a man aged 25-45 years in good health and CMV-seronegative. The conserved cysteine and the conserved F or W are not part of the CDR3 here. The size of a clone is reported for some rows only, either as once, few or many, or as a class for expanded clones.

cdr3_length: 10
j_call: TRBJ2-7
v_call: TRBV11-2
clone_size: .
cdr3_aa: ASSLSGYEQY

cdr3_length: 10
j_call: TRBJ1-5
v_call: TRBV19
clone_size: .
cdr3_aa: ASSIGGQPQH

cdr3_length: 14
j_call: TRBJ2-1
v_call: TRBV6-1
clone_size: .
cdr3_aa: ASSDGLGQGLFEQF

cdr3_length: 12
j_call: TRBJ1-2
v_call: TRBV4-3
clone_size: few
cdr3_aa: ASSPRGFRHGYT

cdr3_length: 13
j_call: TRBJ2-1
v_call: TRBV7-9
clone_size: .
cdr3_aa: ASSLKREGGNEQF

cdr3_length: 13
j_call: TRBJ1-1
v_call: TRBV7-2
clone_size: .
cdr3_aa: ASSFGTYMNTEAF

cdr3_length: 12
j_call: TRBJ2-7
v_call: TRBV28
clone_size: few
cdr3_aa: ASRIAGTRGEQY

cdr3_length: 13
j_call: TRBJ2-1
v_call: TRBV9
clone_size: .
cdr3_aa: ASRGGRGTYNEQF

cdr3_length: 12
j_call: TRBJ1-1
v_call: TRBV13
clone_size: .
cdr3_aa: ASSPRDRDTEAF

cdr3_length: 13
j_call: TRBJ1-5
v_call: TRBV7-8
clone_size: .
cdr3_aa: ASSLGTASNQPQH

cdr3_length: 17
j_call: TRBJ1-1
v_call: TRBV27
clone_size: .
cdr3_aa: ASTHGTPRDRSLNTEAF

cdr3_length: 13
j_call: TRBJ2-1
v_call: TRBV28
clone_size: .
cdr3_aa: ASSPGDRTYNEQF

cdr3_length: 10
j_call: TRBJ1-1
v_call: TRBV25-1
clone_size: few
cdr3_aa: ASSELQGEAF

cdr3_length: 14
j_call: TRBJ2-5
v_call: TRBV7-9
clone_size: .
cdr3_aa: SSSLRSGGGRETQY

cdr3_length: 11
j_call: TRBJ1-2
v_call: TRBV27
clone_size: .
cdr3_aa: ASSLIGRDGYT

cdr3_length: 12
j_call: TRBJ2-1
v_call: TRBV19
clone_size: .
cdr3_aa: ASSMTRGSNEQF

cdr3_length: 13
j_call: TRBJ2-1
v_call: TRBV10-3
clone_size: .
cdr3_aa: AISEWNSPRDEQF

cdr3_length: 12
j_call: TRBJ2-3
v_call: TRBV7-2
clone_size: .
cdr3_aa: ASSLAGLTDTQY

cdr3_length: 12
j_call: TRBJ1-4
v_call: TRBV6-1
clone_size: many
cdr3_aa: ASSEQGLDEKLF

cdr3_length: 13
j_call: TRBJ1-2
v_call: TRBV5-4
clone_size: .
cdr3_aa: ASSLGTSIFYGYT

cdr3_length: 9
j_call: TRBJ2-1
v_call: TRBV7-9
clone_size: .
cdr3_aa: ASSSFEEQF

cdr3_length: 16
j_call: TRBJ1-4
v_call: TRBV7-9
clone_size: .
cdr3_aa: SSSSGTETTQLDEKLF

cdr3_length: 11
j_call: TRBJ1-2
v_call: TRBV28
clone_size: .
cdr3_aa: ASKTAANYGYT

cdr3_length: 14
j_call: TRBJ1-1
v_call: TRBV19
clone_size: once
cdr3_aa: ASSGDRTGATFQAF

cdr3_length: 14
j_call: TRBJ2-1
v_call: TRBV4-1
clone_size: once
cdr3_aa: ASSQVSGSGRDEQF

cdr3_length: 14
j_call: TRBJ2-3
v_call: TRBV5-1
clone_size: .
cdr3_aa: ASSDPSGMDTDTQY

cdr3_length: 14
j_call: TRBJ1-3
v_call: TRBV6-6
clone_size: .
cdr3_aa: ASSLLGGRSGNTIY

cdr3_length: 12
j_call: TRBJ2-4
v_call: TRBV7-6
clone_size: .
cdr3_aa: ASSLAGTGNIQY

cdr3_length: 13
j_call: TRBJ1-6
v_call: TRBV7-6
clone_size: .
cdr3_aa: ASSLGQGASSPLH

cdr3_length: 15
j_call: TRBJ2-3
v_call: TRBV10-1
clone_size: .
cdr3_aa: ASSESQLARRTDTQY

cdr3_length: 12
j_call: TRBJ1-2
v_call: TRBV28
clone_size: .
cdr3_aa: ASSLPTGVYGYT

cdr3_length: 11
j_call: TRBJ2-7
v_call: TRBV19
clone_size: .
cdr3_aa: ASSIEPGGEQY

cdr3_length: 9
j_call: TRBJ2-7
v_call: TRBV20-1
clone_size: .
cdr3_aa: SAAPRDEQY

cdr3_length: 13
j_call: TRBJ2-7
v_call: TRBV30
clone_size: .
cdr3_aa: AWNPGRVLSYEQY

cdr3_length: 12
j_call: TRBJ2-2
v_call: TRBV30
clone_size: .
cdr3_aa: AWTRTGYTGELF

cdr3_length: 14
j_call: TRBJ1-2
v_call: TRBV7-9
clone_size: .
cdr3_aa: ASSLVALQVRYGYT

cdr3_length: 11
j_call: TRBJ1-1
v_call: TRBV6-5
clone_size: .
cdr3_aa: AYGGASNTEAF

cdr3_length: 17
j_call: TRBJ2-1
v_call: TRBV5-6
clone_size: .
cdr3_aa: ASSSSTSGRAYNYNEQF

cdr3_length: 16
j_call: TRBJ1-2
v_call: TRBV7-2
clone_size: once
cdr3_aa: ASSLGIGAGAINYGYT

cdr3_length: 13
j_call: TRBJ2-2
v_call: TRBV7-2
clone_size: .
cdr3_aa: ASSLGGTATGELF

cdr3_length: 13
j_call: .
v_call: TRBV18
clone_size: .
cdr3_aa: ASSPPLGLASEQY